The 7 T cell receptor beta chains reported below all come from one sample, sequenced in a study of T-cell reconstitution after alpha-beta-depleted transplantation in children (dated by TCRdb to about 2016). The method behind the library was PCR. Sequencing instrument: Illumina HiSeq 2500. TCR library preparation used molecular barcoding, with unique molecular identifiers applied to normalize quantification of the TCRbeta repertoire. TCRdb applied fastp at Q25 and MiXCR to the public reads, then kept only in-frame beta chains. Rows with a matching CDR3 protein are joined into one entry that keeps the most common DNA and genes. The sample table lists about 500,000 distinct CDR3 sequences, over 25% of them with a count of one. Of the sample, around 2.4% falls within the top ten clones. The sample was PBMCs from the stem cell graft donor, taken from the stem cell graft. These receptor sequences come from a human donor who donated a stem cell graft to a child with aplastic anemia.

The chain links TRBV29-1 to TRBJ2-2; tentatively, D is TRBD1 (6 bases). The CDR3 sequence is 14 residues long. Germline V CDR1 and CDR2: SQVTM, ANQGSEA. V lost 5 bases and J lost 1, with 11 bases in between. The CDR3 DNA sequence: TGCAGCGTTCGTCCGGGACAGAACACCGGGGAGCTGTTTTTT. This translates into CSVRPGQNTGELFF.

In its sample, this clonotype was seen many times. The chain combines TRBV12-3 or TRBV12-4 with TRBJ2-5; perhaps TRBD2 as D (6 bases). The CDR3 loop spans 13 amino acids. V shed 5 bases and J shed 5 bases, with 12 bases lying between them. The CDR3 protein is CASSPGGRETQYF. Here the CDR3 DNA reads TGTGCCAGCAGTCCAGGAGGGAGGGAGACCCAGTACTTC.

The CDR3: CASRTKEGSSYNEQFF. CDR3 sequence (DNA): TGTGCCAGCAGGACCAAGGAGGGAAGCTCCTACAATGAGCAGTTCTTC. The J gene is TRBJ2-1, the V gene TRBV12-3 or TRBV12-4; weak D call: TRBD2 (6 bases). V dropped 6 bases and J dropped 0 bases, with 15 bases sitting between them. This CDR3 has 16 amino acids.

The chain links TRBV20-1 to TRBJ2-1; D is perhaps TRBD2 (6 bases). With 3 bases removed from V and 3 bases from J, the gap between germline ends came to 12 bases. The length of the CDR3 is 14 residues. In germline, CDR1 is DFQATT, CDR2 SNEGSKA (reference sequence). CDR3 coding DNA: TGCAGTGCTAGGGGACTCTCGATCTACAATGAGCAGTTCTTC. Translated, it gives CSARGLSIYNEQFF.

This clonotype was observed a handful of times. V is TRBV7-7 and J is TRBJ2-2; 7 bases fit TRBD2. The CDR3 is made up of 13 amino acids. Germline assignment: CDR1 SSHAT and CDR2 FNYEAQ (reference sequence). Losses at the gene ends were 3 bases for V and 5 bases for J; bases not matched to a gene: 0. This CDR3 is CASSFSGTGELFF. CDR3 bases: TGTGCCAGCAGCTTTAGCGGGACCGGGGAGCTGTTTTTT.

Only a few counts were recorded for this clonotype. The chain has TRBV25-1 and TRBJ2-5, with D possibly matching TRBD2 (5 bases). CDR3 length: 13 amino acids. V lost 6 bases and J 5 bases, leaving 13 bases between the germline ends. Germline V gene data show CDR1 as MGHDK and CDR2 as SYGVNS. CDR3: CASSERVSETQYF. The CDR3 DNA is TGTGCCAGCAGCGAGAGGGTTTCGGAGACCCAGTACTTC.

Only a few counts were recorded for this clonotype. The chain carries TRBV5-1 and TRBJ2-3, with 9 bases that match TRBD2. CDR3 length: 15 amino acids. CDR1 and CDR2 (germline): SGHRS, YFSETQ. J gave up 6 bases and V 0 bases, and 5 bases lay outside the gene matches. This CDR3 reads CASSLDSGSGDTQYF. The CDR3 bases are TGCGCCAGCAGCTTGGATAGCGGGAGTGGCGATACGCAGTATTTT.